A selection of T cell receptor beta chains follows, all from one sample in a study of T cells in Graves' hyperthyroidism and ophthalmopathy. TCRdb re-called the multiplex PCR reads through MiXCR, storing one row per CDR3 protein. The sample yields some 150,000 distinct CDR3 sequences, about 20% seen once. The sample consisted of blood. Receptor source: a woman aged 45-59 years with Graves' hyperthyroidism that later progressed to Graves' ophthalmopathy. Both conserved end residues are part of each CDR3. Each record gives: clone size, V gene, CDR3 protein. Only some rows state a clone size, as once, few, many or a class for expanded clones.

>-|TRBV7-2
CASSPPGLAGQQFF
>-|TRBV29-1
CSVGSGVNTGELFF
>-|TRBV20-1
CSARDLASGRGMNEQFF
>many|TRBV10-1
CASSDHRTGRNEQFF
>many|TRBV28
CASSLAQGGRQPQHF
>few|TRBV20-1
CSARISGKGGTGELFF
>many|TRBV7-8
CASSLKVTRNYEQYF
>few|TRBV19
CASSIQLSGGFYEQYF
>many|TRBV6-1
CASSSGQPYEQYF
>many|TRBV6-1
CASRGAVGSGNTIYF
>many|TRBV3-1
CASSQDLFYEQYF
>many|TRBV3-1
CASSRQSYGYTF
>many|TRBV20-1
CSARGRGWADTQYF
>many|TRBV6-6
CASSWTSKFHPSNEEQYF
>many|TRBV5-5
CASSPWTATSTEAFF
>-|TRBV28
CASSLEYHLLHF
>many|TRBV29-1
CSARRATGDTQYF
>-|TRBV5-1
CASSLGSWALNTEAFF
>many|TRBV7-9
CASSRPSSSYEQYF
>many|TRBV6-1
CASRARTSGKGTDTQYF
>many|TRBV28
CASKEQAGLGEQYF
>few|TRBV7-8
CASSPRGSKVYEQYF
>many|TRBV29-1
CSVAPSGRGETQYF
>-|TRBV20-1
CSAPGWGNEQFF
>many|TRBV2
CASRPTFSYEQYF
>many|TRBV6-2/TRBV6-3
CASRTGTGHGYTF
>-|TRBV9
CASSPSRGLYNEQFF
>-|TRBV11-2
CASSPAGTSGGVEVPHNEQFF
>few|TRBV28
CASSLYRGAKTIQYF
>many|TRBV20-1
CSARQIAGAYYEQYF
>many|TRBV30
CAWNSPGTGGNYGYTF
>many|TRBV5-1
CASSLGSASYNEQFF
>few|TRBV19
CASSTGQLDNEQFF
>few|TRBV19
CASSTKRRSSYNEQFF
>many|TRBV11-2
CASSFSADTQYF
>few|TRBV20-1
CSARIRGQETQYF
>many|TRBV28
CASTPSMNTEAFF
>many|TRBV3-1
CASSQSFTDTQYF
>many|TRBV2
CASTRGVAYEQYF
>-|TRBV19
CASTLRDRNQPQHF
>many|TRBV5-1
CASSPVAEDTGELFF
>many|TRBV5-1
CASSLELGNYEQYF
>few|TRBV19
CATKRGGDTQYF
>-|TRBV11-2
CASSLVGTSPNGEQYF
>few|TRBV4-1
CASSRLGLAGGRDEQFF
>many|TRBV30
CAWGRGLSGDTQYF
>many|TRBV18
CASSHQGGNTEAFF
>few|TRBV15
CATSTTDLREKLFF